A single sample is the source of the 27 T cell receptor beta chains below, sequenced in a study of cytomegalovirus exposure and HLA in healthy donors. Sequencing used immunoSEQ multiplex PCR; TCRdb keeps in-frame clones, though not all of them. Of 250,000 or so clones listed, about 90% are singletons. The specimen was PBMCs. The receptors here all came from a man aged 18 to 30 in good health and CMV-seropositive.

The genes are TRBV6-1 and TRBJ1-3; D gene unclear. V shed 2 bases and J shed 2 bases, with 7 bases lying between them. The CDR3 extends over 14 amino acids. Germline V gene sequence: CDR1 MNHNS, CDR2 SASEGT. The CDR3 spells CASSEFTAGNTIYF. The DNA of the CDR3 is TGTGCCAGCAGTGAATTCACAGCTGGAAACACCATATATTTT.

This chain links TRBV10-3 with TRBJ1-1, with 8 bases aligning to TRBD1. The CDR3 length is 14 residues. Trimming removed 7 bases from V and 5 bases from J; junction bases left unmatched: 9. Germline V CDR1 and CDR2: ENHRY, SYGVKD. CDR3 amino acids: CAIKDQGARTEAFF. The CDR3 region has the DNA TGTGCCATCAAGGACCAGGGGGCGAGAACTGAAGCTTTCTTT.

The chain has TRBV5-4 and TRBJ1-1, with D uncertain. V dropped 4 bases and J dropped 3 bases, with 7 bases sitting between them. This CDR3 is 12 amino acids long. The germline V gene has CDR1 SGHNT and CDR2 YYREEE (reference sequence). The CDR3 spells CASSPKDTEAFF. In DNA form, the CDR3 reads TGTGCCAGCAGCCCCAAGGACACTGAAGCTTTCTTT.

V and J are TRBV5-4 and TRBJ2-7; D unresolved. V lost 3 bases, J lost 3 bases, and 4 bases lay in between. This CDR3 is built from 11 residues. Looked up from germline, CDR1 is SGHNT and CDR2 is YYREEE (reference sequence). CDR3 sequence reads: CASSSNYEQYF. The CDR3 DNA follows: TGTGCCAGCAGCTCCAACTACGAGCAGTACTTC.

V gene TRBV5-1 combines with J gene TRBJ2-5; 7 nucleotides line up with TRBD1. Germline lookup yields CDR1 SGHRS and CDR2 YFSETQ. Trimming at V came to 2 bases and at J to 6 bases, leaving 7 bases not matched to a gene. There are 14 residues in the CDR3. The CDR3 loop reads CASSLIDRAQTQYF. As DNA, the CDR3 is TGCGCCAGCAGCTTAATTGACAGGGCCCAGACCCAGTACTTC.

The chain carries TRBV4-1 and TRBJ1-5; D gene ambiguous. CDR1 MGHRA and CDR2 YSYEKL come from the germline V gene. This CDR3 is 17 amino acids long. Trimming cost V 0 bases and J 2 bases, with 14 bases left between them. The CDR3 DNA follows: TGCGCCAGCAGCCAAGAAGAAGCGGGTTTTGGCAATCAGCCCCAGCATTTT. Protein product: CASSQEEAGFGNQPQHF.

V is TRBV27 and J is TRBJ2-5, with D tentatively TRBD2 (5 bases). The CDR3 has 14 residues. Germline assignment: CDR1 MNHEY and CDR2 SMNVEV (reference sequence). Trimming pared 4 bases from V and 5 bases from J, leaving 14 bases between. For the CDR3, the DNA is TGTGCCAGCAGTTCACTAGTTAAGCCCGAGACCCAGTACTTC. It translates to CASSSLVKPETQYF.

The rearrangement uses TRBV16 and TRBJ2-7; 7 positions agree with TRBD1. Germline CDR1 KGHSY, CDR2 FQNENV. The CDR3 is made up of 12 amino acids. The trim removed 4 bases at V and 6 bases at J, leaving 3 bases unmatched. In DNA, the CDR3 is TGTGCCAGCAGCCGGAACAGGGGCGAGCAGTACTTC. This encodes CASSRNRGEQYF.

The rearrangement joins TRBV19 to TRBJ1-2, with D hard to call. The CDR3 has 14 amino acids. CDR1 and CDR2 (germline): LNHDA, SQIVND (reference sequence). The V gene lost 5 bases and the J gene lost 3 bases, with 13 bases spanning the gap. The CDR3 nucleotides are TGTGCCAGTAGTCCTTCGGGCACTTACTATGGCTACACCTTC. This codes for CASSPSGTYYGYTF.

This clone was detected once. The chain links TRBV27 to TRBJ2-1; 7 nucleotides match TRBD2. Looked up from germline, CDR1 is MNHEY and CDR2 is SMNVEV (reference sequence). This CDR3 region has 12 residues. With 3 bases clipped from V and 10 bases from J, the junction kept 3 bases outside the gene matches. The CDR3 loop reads CASSFQAGEQFF. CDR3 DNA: TGTGCCAGCAGTTTTCAAGCGGGAGAGCAGTTCTTC.

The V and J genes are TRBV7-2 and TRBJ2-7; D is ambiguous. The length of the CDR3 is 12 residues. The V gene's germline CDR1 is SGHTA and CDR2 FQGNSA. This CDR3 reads CASSASRYEQYF. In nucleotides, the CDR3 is TGTGCTAGCTCGGCCAGTCGATACGAGCAGTACTTC.

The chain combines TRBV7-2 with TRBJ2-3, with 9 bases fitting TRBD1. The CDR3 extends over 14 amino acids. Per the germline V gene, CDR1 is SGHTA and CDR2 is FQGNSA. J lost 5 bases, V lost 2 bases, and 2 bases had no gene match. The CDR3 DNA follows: TGTGCCAGCAGCTTAAACAGGGGGCAAGATACGCAGTATTTT. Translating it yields CASSLNRGQDTQYF.

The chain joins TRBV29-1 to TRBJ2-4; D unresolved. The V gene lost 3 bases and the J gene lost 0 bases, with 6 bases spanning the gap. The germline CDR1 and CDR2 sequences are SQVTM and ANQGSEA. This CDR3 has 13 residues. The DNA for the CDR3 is TGCAGCGTTGAGTTCGGAGCCAAAAACATTCAGTACTTC. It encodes CSVEFGAKNIQYF. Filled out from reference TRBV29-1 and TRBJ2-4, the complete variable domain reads SAVISQKPSRDICQRGTSLTIQCQVDSQVTMMFWYRQQPGQSLTLIATANQGSEATYESGFVIDKFPISRPNLTFSTLTVSNMSPEDSSIYLCSVEFGAKNIQYFGAGTRLSVL.

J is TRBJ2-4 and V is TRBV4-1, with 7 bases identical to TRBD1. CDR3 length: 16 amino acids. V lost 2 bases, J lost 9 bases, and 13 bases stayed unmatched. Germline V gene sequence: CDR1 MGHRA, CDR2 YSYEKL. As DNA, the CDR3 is TGCGCCAGCAGCCAAATCAGAGGACAGGCTGGCGGCATTCAGTACTTC. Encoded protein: CASSQIRGQAGGIQYF.

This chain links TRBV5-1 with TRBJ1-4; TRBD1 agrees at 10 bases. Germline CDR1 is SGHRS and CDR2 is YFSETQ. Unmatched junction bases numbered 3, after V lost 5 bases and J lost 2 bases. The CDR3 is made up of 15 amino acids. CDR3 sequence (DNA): TGCGCCAGCAGGACAGGGGGCAGTACTAATGAAAAACTGTTTTTT. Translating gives CASRTGGSTNEKLFF.

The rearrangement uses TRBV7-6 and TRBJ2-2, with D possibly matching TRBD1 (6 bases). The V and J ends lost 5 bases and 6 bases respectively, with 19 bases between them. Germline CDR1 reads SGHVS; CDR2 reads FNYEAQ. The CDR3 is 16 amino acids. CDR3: CASSPRAGVVSGELFF. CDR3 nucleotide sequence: TGTGCCAGCAGCCCCCGTGCAGGGGTAGTCTCCGGGGAGCTGTTTTTT. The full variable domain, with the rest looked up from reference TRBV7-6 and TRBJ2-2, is GAGVSQSPRYKVTKRGQDVALRCDPISGHVSLYWYRQALGQGPEFLTYFNYEAQQDKSGLPNDRFSAERPEGSISTLTIQRTEQRDSAMYRCASSPRAGVVSGELFFGEGSRLTVL.

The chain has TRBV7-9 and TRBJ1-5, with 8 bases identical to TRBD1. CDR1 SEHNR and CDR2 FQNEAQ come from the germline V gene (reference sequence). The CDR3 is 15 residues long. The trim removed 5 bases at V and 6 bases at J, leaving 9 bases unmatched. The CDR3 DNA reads TGTGCCAGCAGCCGATTCGGGACAGGCCCTCAGCCCCAGCATTTT. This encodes CASSRFGTGPQPQHF.

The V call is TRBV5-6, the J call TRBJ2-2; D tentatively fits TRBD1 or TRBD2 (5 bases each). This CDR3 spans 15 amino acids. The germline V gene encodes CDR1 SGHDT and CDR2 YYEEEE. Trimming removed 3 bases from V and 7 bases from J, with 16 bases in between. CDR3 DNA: TGTGCCAGCAGCTCTGTGGACGGGACCAACGGGGAGCTGTTTTTT. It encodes CASSSVDGTNGELFF. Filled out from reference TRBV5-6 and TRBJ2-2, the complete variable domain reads DAGVTQSPTHLIKTRGQQVTLRCSPKSGHDTVSWYQQALGQGPQFIFQYYEEEERQRGNFPDRFSGHQFPNYSSELNVNALLLGDSALYLCASSSVDGTNGELFFGEGSRLTVL.

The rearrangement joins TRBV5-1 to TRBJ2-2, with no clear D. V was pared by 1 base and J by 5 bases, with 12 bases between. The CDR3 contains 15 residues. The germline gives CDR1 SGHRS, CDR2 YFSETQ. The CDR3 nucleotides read TGCGCCAGCAGCTTGATCCCCGGCCAGACCGGGGAGCTGTTTTTT. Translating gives CASSLIPGQTGELFF.

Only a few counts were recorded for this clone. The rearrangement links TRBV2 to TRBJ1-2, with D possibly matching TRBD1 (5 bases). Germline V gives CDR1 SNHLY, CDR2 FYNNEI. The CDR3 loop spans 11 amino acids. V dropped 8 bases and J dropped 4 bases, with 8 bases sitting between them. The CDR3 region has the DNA TGTGCCAGCGTAGGGGTCTATGGCTACACCTTC. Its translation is CASVGVYGYTF.

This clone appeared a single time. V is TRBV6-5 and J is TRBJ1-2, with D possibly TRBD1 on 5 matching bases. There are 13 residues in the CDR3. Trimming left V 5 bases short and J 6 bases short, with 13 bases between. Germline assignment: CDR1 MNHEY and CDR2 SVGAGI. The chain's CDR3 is CASSGTEYDGYTF. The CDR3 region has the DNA TGTGCCAGCAGTGGGACGGAATATGATGGCTACACCTTC.

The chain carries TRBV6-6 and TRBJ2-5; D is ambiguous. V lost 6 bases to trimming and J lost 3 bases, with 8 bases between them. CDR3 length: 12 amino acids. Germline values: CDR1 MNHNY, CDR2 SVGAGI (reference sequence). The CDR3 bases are TGTGCCAGCAGAAGAGTAGAAGAGACCCAGTACTTC. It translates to CASRRVEETQYF.

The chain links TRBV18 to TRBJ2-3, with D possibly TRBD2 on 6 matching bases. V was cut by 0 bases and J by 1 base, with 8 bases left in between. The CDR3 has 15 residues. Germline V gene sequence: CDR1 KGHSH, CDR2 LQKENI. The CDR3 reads CASSPPLARTDTQYF. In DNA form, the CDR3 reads TGTGCCAGCTCACCACCGCTAGCGCGCACAGATACGCAGTATTTT.

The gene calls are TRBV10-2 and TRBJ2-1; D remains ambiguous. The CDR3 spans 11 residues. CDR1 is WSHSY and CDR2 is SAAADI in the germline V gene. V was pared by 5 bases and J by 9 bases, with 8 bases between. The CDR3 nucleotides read TGCGCCAGCAGTTATTTATTTGAGCAGTTCTTC. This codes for CASSYLFEQFF.

For the CDR3, the DNA is TGTGCCTGGGAAGAACAGGCGGCTGGCTACACCTTC. It codes for CAWEEQAAGYTF. V usage is TRBV30 and J usage is TRBJ1-2, with D perhaps TRBD1 (5 bases). This CDR3 has 12 residues. CDR1 and CDR2 (germline): GTSNPN, SVGIG (reference sequence). Deletions cut 5 bases from V and 7 bases from J, with 14 bases between.

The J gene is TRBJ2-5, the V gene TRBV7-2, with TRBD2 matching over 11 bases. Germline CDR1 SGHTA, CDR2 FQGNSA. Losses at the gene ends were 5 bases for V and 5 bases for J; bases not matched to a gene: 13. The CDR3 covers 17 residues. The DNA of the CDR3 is TGTGCCAGCAGCCTCGGGAGTAGCGGGAGGGCCATGGAGACCCAGTACTTC. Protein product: CASSLGSSGRAMETQYF.

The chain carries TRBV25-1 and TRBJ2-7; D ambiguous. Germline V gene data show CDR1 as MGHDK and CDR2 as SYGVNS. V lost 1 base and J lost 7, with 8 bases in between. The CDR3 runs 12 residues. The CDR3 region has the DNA TGTGCCAGCAGTGAATTTTTTACAGAGCAGTACTTC. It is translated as CASSEFFTEQYF.